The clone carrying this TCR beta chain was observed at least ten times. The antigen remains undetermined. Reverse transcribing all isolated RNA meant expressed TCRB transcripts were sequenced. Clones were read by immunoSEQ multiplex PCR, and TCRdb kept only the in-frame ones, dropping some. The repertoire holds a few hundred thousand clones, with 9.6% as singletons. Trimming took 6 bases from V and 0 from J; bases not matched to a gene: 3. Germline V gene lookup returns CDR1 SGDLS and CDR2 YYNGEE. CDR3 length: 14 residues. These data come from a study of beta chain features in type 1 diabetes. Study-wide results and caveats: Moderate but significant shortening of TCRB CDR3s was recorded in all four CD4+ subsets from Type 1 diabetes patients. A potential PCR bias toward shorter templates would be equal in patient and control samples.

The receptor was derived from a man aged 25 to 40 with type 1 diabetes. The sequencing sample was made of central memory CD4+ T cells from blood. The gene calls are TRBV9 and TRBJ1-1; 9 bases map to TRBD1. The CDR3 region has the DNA TGTGCCAGCACCCGGACAGGGGTGAACACTGAAGCTTTCTTT. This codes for CASTRTGVNTEAFF.